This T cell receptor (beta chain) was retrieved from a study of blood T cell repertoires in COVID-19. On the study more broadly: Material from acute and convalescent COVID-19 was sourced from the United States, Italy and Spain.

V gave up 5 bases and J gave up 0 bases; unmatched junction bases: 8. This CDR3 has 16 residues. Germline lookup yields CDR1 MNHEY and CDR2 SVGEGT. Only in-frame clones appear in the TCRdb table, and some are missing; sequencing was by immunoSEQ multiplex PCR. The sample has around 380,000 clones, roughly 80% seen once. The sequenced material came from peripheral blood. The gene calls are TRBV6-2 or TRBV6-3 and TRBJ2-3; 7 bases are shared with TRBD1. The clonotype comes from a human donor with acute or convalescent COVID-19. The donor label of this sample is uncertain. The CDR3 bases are TGTGCCAGCAGTCCATGGACAGGTCCTAGCACAGATACGCAGTATTTT. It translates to CASSPWTGPSTDTQYF.